These 28 T cell receptor beta chains share one sample of origin, sequenced in a study of glioma-infiltrating T cells after dendritic cell vaccination. TCRdb's table, derived via immunoSEQ multiplex PCR, lists solely in-frame clones and lacks some. In the table there are approximately 82,000 clones, around 90% of which are singletons. The sample was blood, taken before dendritic cell vaccination. Every receptor here comes from a human donor with glioblastoma.

The rearrangement joins TRBV7-8 to TRBJ1-5; 8 nucleotides align to TRBD1. The CDR3 totals 16 residues. The germline V gene has CDR1 SGHVS and CDR2 FQNEAQ. V dropped 2 bases and J dropped 6; count of bases not matched to a gene: 9. The CDR3 nucleotides read TGTGCCAGCAGCTTAAGTCGACAGGGGCCTCTTCAGCCCCAGCATTTT. Amino acid sequence: CASSLSRQGPLQPQHF.

The J gene is TRBJ1-2, the V gene TRBV19; the D gene is possibly TRBD1 (6 bases). V shed 8 bases and J shed 8 bases, with 27 bases lying between them. The CDR3 length is 16 residues. The germline gives CDR1 LNHDA, CDR2 SQIVND (reference sequence). The CDR3 sequence is CASRALGGAEVGGYTF. CDR3 nucleotides: TGTGCCAGTCGAGCCCTGGGGGGGGCTGAGGTGGGGGGCTACACCTTC.

The J gene is TRBJ2-7, the V gene TRBV15, with 8 bases aligning to TRBD1. CDR3 size: 14 residues. Germline V CDR1 and CDR2: LNHNV, YYDKDF (reference sequence). Trimming removed 5 bases from V and 2 bases from J; junction bases left unmatched: 5. The CDR3 sequence: CATSETGGTYEQYF. CDR3 DNA sequence: TGTGCCACCAGCGAAACAGGGGGTACCTACGAGCAGTACTTC.

The chain recombines TRBV7-6 with TRBJ2-1; 10 nucleotides match TRBD2. The germline CDR1 and CDR2 sequences are SGHVS and FNYEAQ. V dropped 4 bases and J dropped 9; count of bases not matched to a gene: 15. The CDR3 length is 17 residues. The DNA for the CDR3 is TGTGCCAGCAGCTCTTCACTAGCGGGAACTCCCGCGACTGAGCAGTTCTTC. Protein sequence: CASSSSLAGTPATEQFF.

The genes are TRBV5-1 and TRBJ1-2, with a tentative D call TRBD1 (5 bases). The germline gives CDR1 SGHRS, CDR2 YFSETQ. The CDR3 length is 17 residues. Trimming took off 2 bases at V and 4 bases at J, with 21 bases between the two ends. In DNA, the CDR3 is TGCGCCAGCAGCTTAGGAATCGGCAGGGAAGGAGTCTATGGCTACACCTTC. This translates into CASSLGIGREGVYGYTF.

The V and J genes are TRBV25-1 and TRBJ2-3; D call uncertain. This CDR3 is built from 14 residues. Per the germline V gene, CDR1 is MGHDK and CDR2 is SYGVNS. The ends were cut back, 4 bases at V and 3 bases at J, with 11 bases in the middle. The CDR3 reads CASSVASTTDTQYF. The CDR3 DNA reads TGTGCCAGCAGTGTGGCAAGTACGACAGATACGCAGTATTTT.

The DNA of the CDR3 is TGTGCCAGCAGCTTAACGGGGCAGTACCAAGAGACCCAGTACTTC. Protein sequence: CASSLTGQYQETQYF. The chain combines TRBV7-3 with TRBJ2-5, with D perhaps matching TRBD1 (5 bases). V was clipped by 0 bases and J by 0 bases, with 8 bases between them. The CDR3 loop spans 15 amino acids. Germline-derived CDR1 and CDR2 are SGHTA and FQGTGA.

V is TRBV4-2 and J is TRBJ2-7; D not certain. CDR1 and CDR2 from the germline V gene are LGHNA and YNFKEQ. The germline V and J ends were trimmed by 0 bases and 3 bases, with 12 bases remaining between them. The CDR3 has 15 amino acids. The CDR3 DNA is TGTGCCAGCAGCCAAGATCATAACGGTCTCTACGAGCAGTACTTC. It encodes CASSQDHNGLYEQYF.

J is TRBJ1-1 and V is TRBV7-3; D possibly corresponds to TRBD1 (6 bases). Germline lookup yields CDR1 SGHTA and CDR2 FQGTGA. V was shortened by 5 bases and J by 7 bases, with 11 bases between the two germline ends. The CDR3 totals 12 residues. CDR3: CASSPDRFEAFF. In DNA form, the CDR3 reads TGTGCCAGCAGCCCGGACAGATTTGAAGCTTTCTTT. The variable domain in full, completed from reference TRBV7-3 and TRBJ1-1, reads GAGVSQTPSNKVTEKGKYVELRCDPISGHTALYWYRQSLGQGPEFLIYFQGTGAADDSGLPNDRFFAVRPEGSVSTLKIQRTERGDSAVYLCASSPDRFEAFFGQGTRLTVV.

J is TRBJ2-7 and V is TRBV5-1; a weak D match, TRBD1 (5 bases). V was clipped by 2 bases and J by 3 bases, with 12 bases between them. The CDR3 is 14 amino acids. CDR1 is SGHRS and CDR2 is YFSETQ in the germline V gene. CDR3 nucleotide sequence: TGCGCCAGCAGCTTAGGGGATTATGTCTACGAGCAGTACTTC. It yields the protein CASSLGDYVYEQYF.

The chain is built from TRBV6-1 and TRBJ1-3, with 9 nucleotides matching TRBD1. The CDR3 covers 22 residues. Looked up from germline, CDR1 is MNHNS and CDR2 is SASEGT. V gave up 1 base and J gave up 0 bases; unmatched junction bases: 19. CDR3 DNA: TGTGCCAGCAGTGAAGACTCGACCGGGACAGGGTTACCGCTCGACTCTGGAAACACCATATATTTT. This translates into CASSEDSTGTGLPLDSGNTIYF.

V usage is TRBV12-5 and J usage is TRBJ1-3, with 7 bases that match TRBD1. This CDR3 has 19 amino acids. Germline CDR1 LGHNT, CDR2 FRNRAP. V shed 0 bases, J shed 0 bases, and the junction held 11 bases outside the gene matches. CDR3 sequence: CASGLVSGGQTDSGNTIYF. DNA of the CDR3: TGTGCTAGTGGTTTGGTATCAGGGGGGCAGACCGACTCTGGAAACACCATATATTTT.

The chain is built from TRBV7-9 and TRBJ2-1; 7 positions match TRBD2. In germline, CDR1 is SEHNR, CDR2 FQNEAQ (reference sequence). This CDR3 comprises 15 residues. J was trimmed by 5 bases and V by 2 bases; bases with no gene match: 6. The CDR3 DNA follows: TGTGCCAGCAGCTTATGGGGGACTATCGACAATGAGCAGTTCTTC. Its protein is CASSLWGTIDNEQFF.

Of note for this clone: The same CDR3 can be traced to other DNA sequences in this sample. This sequence joins TRBV9 and TRBJ1-1, with D unresolved. V was shortened by 1 base and J by 1 base, with 5 bases between the two germline ends. Germline lookup yields CDR1 SGDLS and CDR2 YYNGEE. There are 13 residues in the CDR3. The CDR3 DNA reads TGTGCCAGCAGCGTACGGGAGAACACTGAAGCTTTCTTT. Its protein is CASSVRENTEAFF.

The V gene is TRBV7-2, the J gene TRBJ1-5; maybe TRBD1 (5 bases). CDR3 length equals 15 residues. The V and J ends lost 1 base and 8 bases respectively, with 15 bases between them. Looked up from germline, CDR1 is SGHTA and CDR2 is FQGNSA. CDR3 nucleotide sequence: TGTGCCAGCAGCTTAGGTCAGGGTTTCGCAGAGCCCCAGCATTTT. It yields the protein CASSLGQGFAEPQHF.

This clone occurred a few times. This chain connects TRBV6-6 to TRBJ2-7; 7 bases agree with TRBD1. J lost 4 bases, V lost 5 bases, and 5 bases had no gene match. The CDR3 length is 13 residues. The germline V gene has CDR1 MNHNY and CDR2 SVGAGI (reference sequence). CDR3 in amino acids: CASSQPGGYEQYF. CDR3 sequence (DNA): TGTGCCAGCAGTCAGCCAGGGGGATACGAGCAGTACTTC.

This clone was recorded a few times. The V gene is TRBV6-1, the J gene TRBJ1-4, with 7 bases lining up with TRBD1. Germline V gene data show CDR1 as MNHNS and CDR2 as SASEGT. V lost 5 bases, J lost 4 bases, and 4 bases stayed unmatched. The CDR3 extends over 14 amino acids. CDR3 loop: CASSSGTDNEKLFF. The CDR3 DNA reads as TGTGCCAGCAGTTCCGGGACAGATAATGAAAAACTGTTTTTT.

V is TRBV14 and J is TRBJ2-3, with TRBD2 matching 8 bases. Losses at the gene ends were 4 bases for V and 0 bases for J; bases not matched to a gene: 0. CDR3 length equals 14 residues. CDR1 is SGHDN, CDR2 FVKESK, per germline. CDR3 sequence: CASSLAGSTDTQYF. Here the CDR3 DNA reads TGTGCCAGCAGCCTAGCGGGGAGCACAGATACGCAGTATTTT.

The chain uses TRBV7-9 and TRBJ2-4; possible D gene TRBD2, 6 bases. CDR1 SEHNR and CDR2 FQNEAQ come from the germline V gene (reference sequence). Trimming stripped 5 bases from V and 0 bases from J, with 17 bases between. The CDR3 is 17 residues long. The chain's CDR3 is CASSTGVGGSAKNIQYF. The CDR3 coding sequence is TGTGCCAGCAGCACTGGGGTGGGGGGATCAGCCAAAAACATTCAGTACTTC.

The gene calls are TRBV10-3 and TRBJ1-1; 8 bases match TRBD1. Per germline, CDR1 ENHRY and CDR2 SYGVKD. After removal of 6 bases from V and 2 bases from J, the junction contained 5 bases not matched to a gene. This CDR3 has 14 amino acids. CDR3 nucleotides: TGTGCCATCAGAATGACAGGGGAAAACACTGAAGCTTTCTTT. It yields the protein CAIRMTGENTEAFF.

The chain joins TRBV6-1 to TRBJ2-5; a weak D match, TRBD1 (5 bases). V was cut by 6 bases and J by 1 base, with 12 bases left in between. Germline assignment: CDR1 MNHNS and CDR2 SASEGT. The CDR3 is 14 residues long. CDR3 protein: CASSPGILQETQYF. The CDR3 DNA is TGTGCCAGCAGCCCAGGGATCCTCCAAGAGACCCAGTACTTC.

The chain has TRBV7-2 and TRBJ2-7; 7 bases map to TRBD1. In germline, CDR1 is SGHTA, CDR2 FQGNSA. The V gene end was trimmed by 4 bases and the J gene end by 0 bases; junction bases not matched to a gene: 6. CDR3 length equals 15 residues. The CDR3 spells CASSSRQGFSYEQYF. Written as DNA, the CDR3 is TGTGCCAGCAGCTCGAGACAGGGATTCTCCTACGAGCAGTACTTC.

CDR3 nucleotide sequence: TGCAGCGCCAGGGGGCAGGGGGGCTATGGCTACACCTTC. Its translation is CSARGQGGYGYTF. The genes are TRBV29-1 and TRBJ1-2, with 8 positions matching TRBD1. With 7 bases clipped from V and 4 bases from J, the junction kept 8 bases outside the gene matches. CDR3 length: 13 amino acids. Germline V gives CDR1 SQVTM, CDR2 ANQGSEA.

The chain carries TRBV29-1 and TRBJ2-3; D remains ambiguous. Germline-derived CDR1 and CDR2 are SQVTM and ANQGSEA. V was cut by 6 bases and J by 7 bases, with 11 bases left in between. The CDR3 totals 11 residues. CDR3 region: CSVDQVHTQYF. The CDR3 nucleotides read TGCAGCGTGGATCAGGTGCATACGCAGTATTTT.

A single count supports this clone. The chain links TRBV28 to TRBJ2-7; TRBD1 aligns across 9 bases. After removal of 5 bases from V and 2 bases from J, the junction contained 10 bases not matched to a gene. Germline-derived CDR1 and CDR2 are MDHEN and SYDVKM. The CDR3 has 16 amino acids. The CDR3 loop is CASSTAPGQGPYEQYF. The CDR3 nucleotides are TGTGCCAGCAGTACCGCCCCGGGACAGGGCCCCTACGAGCAGTACTTC. Drawing the rest from reference TRBV28 and TRBJ2-7, the complete variable domain is DVKVTQSSRYLVKRTGEKVFLECVQDMDHENMFWYRQDPGLGLRLIYFSYDVKMKEKGDIPEGYSVSREKKERFSLILESASTNQTSMYLCASSTAPGQGPYEQYFGPGTRLTVT.

Only one count was recorded for this clone. The chain has TRBV6-1 and TRBJ2-6, with a weak D call TRBD1 (6 bases). Germline V gives CDR1 MNHNS, CDR2 SASEGT. The ends were cut back, 3 bases at V and 12 bases at J, with 21 bases in the middle. CDR3 length equals 16 residues. The CDR3 DNA sequence: TGTGCCAGCAGTGATGTTCTGGGGGCTCCTACCCCCGTCCTGACTTTC. Translating it yields CASSDVLGAPTPVLTF.

This clone has a single count. V and J are TRBV27 and TRBJ2-6; D is uncertain. This CDR3 has 15 residues. V gave up 3 bases and J gave up 0 bases, with 6 bases separating them. Germline V gene sequence: CDR1 MNHEY, CDR2 SMNVEV (reference sequence). The CDR3 loop is CASSFGSSGANVLTF. The CDR3 DNA sequence: TGTGCCAGCAGTTTTGGTAGCTCTGGGGCCAACGTCCTGACTTTC. Variable domain in full (rest from reference TRBV27 and TRBJ2-6): EAQVTQNPRYLITVTGKKLTVTCSQNMNHEYMSWYRQDPGLGLRQIYYSMNVEVTDKGDVPEGYKVSRKEKRNFPLILESPSPNQTSLYFCASSFGSSGANVLTFGAGSRLTVL.

The chain carries TRBV29-1 and TRBJ1-1; TRBD1 might be the D (5 bases). Looked up from germline, CDR1 is SQVTM and CDR2 is ANQGSEA. This CDR3 is built from 14 residues. V lost 4 bases and J 3 bases, leaving 15 bases between the germline ends. In nucleotides, the CDR3 is TGCAGCGTTGTCCGGGGGGGTCGCGACACTGAAGCTTTCTTT. Encoded protein: CSVVRGGRDTEAFF.